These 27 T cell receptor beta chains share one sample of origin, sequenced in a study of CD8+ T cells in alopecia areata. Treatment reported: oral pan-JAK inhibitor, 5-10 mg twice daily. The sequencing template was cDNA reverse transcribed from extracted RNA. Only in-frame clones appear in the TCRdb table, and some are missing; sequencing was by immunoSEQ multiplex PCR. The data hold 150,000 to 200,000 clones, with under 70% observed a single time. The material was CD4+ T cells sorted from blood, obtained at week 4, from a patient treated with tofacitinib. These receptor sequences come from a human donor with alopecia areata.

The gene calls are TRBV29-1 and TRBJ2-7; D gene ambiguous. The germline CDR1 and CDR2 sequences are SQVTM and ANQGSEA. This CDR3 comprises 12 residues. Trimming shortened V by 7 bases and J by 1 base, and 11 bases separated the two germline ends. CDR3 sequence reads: CSARGTSYEQYF. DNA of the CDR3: TGCAGCGCCCGAGGCACTTCCTACGAGCAGTACTTC.

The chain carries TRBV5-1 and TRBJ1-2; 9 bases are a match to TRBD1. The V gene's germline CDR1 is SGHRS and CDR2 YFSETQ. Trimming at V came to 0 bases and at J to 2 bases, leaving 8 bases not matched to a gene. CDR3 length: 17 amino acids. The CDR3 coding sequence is TGCGCCAGCAGCTTGGCCCCGGGGACAGGGCTCAACTATGGCTACACCTTC. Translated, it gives CASSLAPGTGLNYGYTF.

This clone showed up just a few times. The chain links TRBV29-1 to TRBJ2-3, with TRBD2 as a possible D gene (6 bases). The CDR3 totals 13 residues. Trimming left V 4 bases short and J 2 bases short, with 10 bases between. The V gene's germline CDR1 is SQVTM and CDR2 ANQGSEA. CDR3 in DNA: TGCAGCGTTGCCCGGGGGTCCACAGATACGCAGTATTTT. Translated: CSVARGSTDTQYF.

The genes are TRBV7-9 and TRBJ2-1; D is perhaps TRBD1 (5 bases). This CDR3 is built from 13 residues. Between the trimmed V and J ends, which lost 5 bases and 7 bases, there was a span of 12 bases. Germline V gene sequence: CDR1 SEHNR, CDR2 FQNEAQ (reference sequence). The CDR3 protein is CASSADSRNEQFF. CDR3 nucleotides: TGTGCCAGCAGCGCAGACAGTAGGAATGAGCAGTTCTTC.

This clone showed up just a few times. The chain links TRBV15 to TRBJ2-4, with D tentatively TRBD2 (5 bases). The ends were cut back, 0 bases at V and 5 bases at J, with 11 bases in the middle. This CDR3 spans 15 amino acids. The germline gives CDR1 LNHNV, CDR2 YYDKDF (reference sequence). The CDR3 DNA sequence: TGTGCCACCAGCAGAGAAAAAGGAGGCGAAAACATTCAGTACTTC. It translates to CATSREKGGENIQYF.

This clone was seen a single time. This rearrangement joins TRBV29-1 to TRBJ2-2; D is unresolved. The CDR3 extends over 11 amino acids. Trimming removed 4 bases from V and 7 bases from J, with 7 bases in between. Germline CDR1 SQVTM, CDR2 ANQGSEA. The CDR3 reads CSVGAIGELFF. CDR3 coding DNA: TGCAGCGTTGGGGCGATCGGGGAGCTGTTTTTT.

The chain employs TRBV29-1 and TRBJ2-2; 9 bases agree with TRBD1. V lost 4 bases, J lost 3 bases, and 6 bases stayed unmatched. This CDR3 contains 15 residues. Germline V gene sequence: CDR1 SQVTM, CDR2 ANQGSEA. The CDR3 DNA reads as TGCAGCGTTGGAATGACAGGGGGGTACACCGGGGAGCTGTTTTTT. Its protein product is CSVGMTGGYTGELFF.

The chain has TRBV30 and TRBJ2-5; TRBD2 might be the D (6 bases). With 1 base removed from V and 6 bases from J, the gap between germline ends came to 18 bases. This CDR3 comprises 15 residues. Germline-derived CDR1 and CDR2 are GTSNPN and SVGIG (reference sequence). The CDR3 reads CAWSEGGASRKTQYF. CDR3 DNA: TGTGCCTGGAGTGAGGGAGGCGCTAGTAGAAAGACCCAGTACTTC. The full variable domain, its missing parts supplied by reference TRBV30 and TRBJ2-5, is SQTIHQWPATLVQPVGSPLSLECTVEGTSNPNLYWYRQAAGRGLQLLFYSVGIGQISSEVPQNLSASRPQDRQFILSSKKLLLSDSGFYLCAWSEGGASRKTQYFGPGTRLLVL.

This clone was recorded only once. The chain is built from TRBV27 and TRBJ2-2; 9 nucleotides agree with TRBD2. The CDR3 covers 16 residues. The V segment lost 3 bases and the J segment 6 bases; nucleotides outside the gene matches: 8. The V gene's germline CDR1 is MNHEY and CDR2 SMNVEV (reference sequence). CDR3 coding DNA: TGTGCCAGCAGTTTCCGAAGCGGGGGGCCCTCCGGGGAGCTGTTTTTT. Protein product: CASSFRSGGPSGELFF.

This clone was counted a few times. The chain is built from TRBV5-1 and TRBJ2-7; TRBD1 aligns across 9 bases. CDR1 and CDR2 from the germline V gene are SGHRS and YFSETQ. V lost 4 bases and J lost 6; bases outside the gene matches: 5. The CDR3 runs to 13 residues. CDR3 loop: CASSRDRVSEQYF. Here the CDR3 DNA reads TGCGCCAGCAGCAGGGACAGGGTTAGCGAGCAGTACTTC. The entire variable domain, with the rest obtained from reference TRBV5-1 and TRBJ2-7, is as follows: KAGVTQTPRYLIKTRGQQVTLSCSPISGHRSVSWYQQTPGQGLQFLFEYFSETQRNKGNFPGRFSGRQFSNSRSEMNVSTLELGDSALYLCASSRDRVSEQYFGPGTRLTVT.

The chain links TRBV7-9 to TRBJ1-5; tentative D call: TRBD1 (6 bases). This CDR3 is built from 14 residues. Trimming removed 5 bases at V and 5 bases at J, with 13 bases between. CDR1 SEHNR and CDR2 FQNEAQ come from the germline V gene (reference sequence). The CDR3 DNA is TGTGCCAGCAGCCTTACAGGGCCGCATCAGCCCCAGCATTTT. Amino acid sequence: CASSLTGPHQPQHF.

Here the CDR3 DNA reads TGTGCCTGGAGCATAGCGGGGGCTAGCACAGATACGCAGTATTTT. Amino acids: CAWSIAGASTDTQYF. This chain links TRBV30 with TRBJ2-3; 9 bases map to TRBD2. CDR3 length: 15 amino acids. The V and J ends lost 3 bases and 0 bases, in that order; junction bases with no gene match: 4. The germline CDR1 and CDR2 sequences are GTSNPN and SVGIG (reference sequence).

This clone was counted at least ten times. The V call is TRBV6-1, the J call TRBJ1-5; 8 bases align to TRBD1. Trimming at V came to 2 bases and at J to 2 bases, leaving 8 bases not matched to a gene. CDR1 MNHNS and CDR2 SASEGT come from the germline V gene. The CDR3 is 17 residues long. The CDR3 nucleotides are TGTGCCAGCAGTGAATTGGTGATGGACAGGGGCAATCAGCCCCAGCATTTT. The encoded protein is CASSELVMDRGNQPQHF.

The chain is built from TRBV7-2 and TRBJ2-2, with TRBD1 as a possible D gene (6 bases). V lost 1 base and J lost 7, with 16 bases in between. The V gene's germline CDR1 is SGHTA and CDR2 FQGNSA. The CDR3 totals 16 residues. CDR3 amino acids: CASSLGIWGPGGELFF. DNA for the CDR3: TGTGCCAGCAGCTTAGGGATCTGGGGGCCGGGCGGGGAGCTGTTTTTT.

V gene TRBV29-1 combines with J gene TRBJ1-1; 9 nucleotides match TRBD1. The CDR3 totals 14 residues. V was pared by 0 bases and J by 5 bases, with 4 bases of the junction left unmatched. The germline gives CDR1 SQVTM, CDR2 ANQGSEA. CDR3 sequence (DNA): TGCAGCGTTGAAGAGGGACAGGGTTGGACTGAAGCTTTCTTT. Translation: CSVEEGQGWTEAFF.

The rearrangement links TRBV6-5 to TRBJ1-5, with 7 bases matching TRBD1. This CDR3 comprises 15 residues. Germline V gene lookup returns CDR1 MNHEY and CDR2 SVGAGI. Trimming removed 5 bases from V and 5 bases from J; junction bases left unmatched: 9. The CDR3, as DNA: TGTGCCAGCAGTAGCGCTACAGGGGAGCATCAGCCCCAGCATTTT. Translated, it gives CASSSATGEHQPQHF.

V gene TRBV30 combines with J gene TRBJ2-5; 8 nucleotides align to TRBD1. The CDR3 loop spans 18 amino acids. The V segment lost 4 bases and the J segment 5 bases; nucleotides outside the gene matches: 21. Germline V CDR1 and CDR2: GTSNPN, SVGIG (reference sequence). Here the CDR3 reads CAWISFGQGASRKETQYF. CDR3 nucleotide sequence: TGTGCCTGGATCTCTTTTGGCCAGGGGGCTTCGAGGAAGGAGACCCAGTACTTC.

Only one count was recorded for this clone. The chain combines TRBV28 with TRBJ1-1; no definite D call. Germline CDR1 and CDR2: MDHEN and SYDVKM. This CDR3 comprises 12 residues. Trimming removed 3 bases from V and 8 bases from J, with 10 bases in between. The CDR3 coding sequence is TGTGCCAGCAGTTTTGCAGGAGACGAAGCTTTCTTT. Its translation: CASSFAGDEAFF.

The CDR3 sequence is CASSYSSRDSPLHF. As DNA, the CDR3 is TGTGCCAGCAGTTACTCGAGCCGGGACTCACCCCTCCACTTT. The chain uses TRBV6-6 and TRBJ1-6; TRBD1 is a possible D gene (5 bases). Trimming cost V 0 bases and J 10 bases, with 10 bases left between them. Germline V CDR1 and CDR2: MNHNY, SVGAGI (reference sequence). The CDR3 spans 14 residues.

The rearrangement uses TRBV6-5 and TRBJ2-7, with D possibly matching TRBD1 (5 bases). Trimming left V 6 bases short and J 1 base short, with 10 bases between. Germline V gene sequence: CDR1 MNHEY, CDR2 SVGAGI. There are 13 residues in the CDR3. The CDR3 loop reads CASRPRQSYEQYF. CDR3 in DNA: TGTGCCAGCAGACCTAGACAGTCCTACGAGCAGTACTTC.

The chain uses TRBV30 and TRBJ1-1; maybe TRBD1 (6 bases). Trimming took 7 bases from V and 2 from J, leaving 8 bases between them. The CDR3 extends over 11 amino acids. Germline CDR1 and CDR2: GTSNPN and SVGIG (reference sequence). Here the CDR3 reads CASGVNTEAFF. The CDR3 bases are TGTGCCTCAGGGGTTAACACTGAAGCTTTCTTT.

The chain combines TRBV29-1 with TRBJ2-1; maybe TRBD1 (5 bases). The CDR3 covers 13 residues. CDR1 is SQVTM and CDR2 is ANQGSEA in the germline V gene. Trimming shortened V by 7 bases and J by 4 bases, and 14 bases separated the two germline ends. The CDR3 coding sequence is TGCAGCGCCTTTATACCAGGGTACAATGAGCAGTTCTTC. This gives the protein CSAFIPGYNEQFF.

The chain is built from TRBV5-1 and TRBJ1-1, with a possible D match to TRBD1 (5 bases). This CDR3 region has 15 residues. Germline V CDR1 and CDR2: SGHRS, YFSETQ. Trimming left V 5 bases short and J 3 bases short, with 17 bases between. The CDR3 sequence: CASRPGTGTDTEAFF. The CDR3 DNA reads TGCGCCAGCAGACCCGGGACGGGAACGGACACTGAAGCTTTCTTT.

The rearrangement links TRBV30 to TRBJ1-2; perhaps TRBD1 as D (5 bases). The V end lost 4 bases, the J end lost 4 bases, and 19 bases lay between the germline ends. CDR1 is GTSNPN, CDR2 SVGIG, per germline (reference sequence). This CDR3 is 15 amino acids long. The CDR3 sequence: CAWTRPGLDSYGYTF. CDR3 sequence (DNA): TGTGCCTGGACTCGACCAGGGTTAGATAGCTATGGCTACACCTTC. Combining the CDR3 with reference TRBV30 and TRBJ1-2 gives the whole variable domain SQTIHQWPATLVQPVGSPLSLECTVEGTSNPNLYWYRQAAGRGLQLLFYSVGIGQISSEVPQNLSASRPQDRQFILSSKKLLLSDSGFYLCAWTRPGLDSYGYTFGSGTRLTVV.

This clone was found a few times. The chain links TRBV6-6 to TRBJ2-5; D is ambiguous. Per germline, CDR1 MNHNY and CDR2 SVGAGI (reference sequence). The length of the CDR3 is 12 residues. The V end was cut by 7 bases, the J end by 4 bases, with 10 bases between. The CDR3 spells CASKSGGETQYF. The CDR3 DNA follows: TGTGCCAGCAAATCGGGTGGAGAGACCCAGTACTTC.

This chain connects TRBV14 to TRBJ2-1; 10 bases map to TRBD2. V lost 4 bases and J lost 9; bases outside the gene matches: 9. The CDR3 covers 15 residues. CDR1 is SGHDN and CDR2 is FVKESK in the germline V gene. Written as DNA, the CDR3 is TGTGCCAGCAGCCTTGGACTAGCGGTTGGCGCTGAGCAGTTCTTC. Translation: CASSLGLAVGAEQFF.

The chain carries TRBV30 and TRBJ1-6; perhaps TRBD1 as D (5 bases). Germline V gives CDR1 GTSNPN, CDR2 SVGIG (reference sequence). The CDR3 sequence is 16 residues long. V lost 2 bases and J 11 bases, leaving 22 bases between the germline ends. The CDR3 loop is CAWSSWGQGSATPLHF. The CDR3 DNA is TGTGCCTGGAGTTCGTGGGGCCAGGGATCGGCTACACCCCTCCACTTT. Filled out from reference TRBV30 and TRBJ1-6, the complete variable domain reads SQTIHQWPATLVQPVGSPLSLECTVEGTSNPNLYWYRQAAGRGLQLLFYSVGIGQISSEVPQNLSASRPQDRQFILSSKKLLLSDSGFYLCAWSSWGQGSATPLHFGNGTRLTVT.